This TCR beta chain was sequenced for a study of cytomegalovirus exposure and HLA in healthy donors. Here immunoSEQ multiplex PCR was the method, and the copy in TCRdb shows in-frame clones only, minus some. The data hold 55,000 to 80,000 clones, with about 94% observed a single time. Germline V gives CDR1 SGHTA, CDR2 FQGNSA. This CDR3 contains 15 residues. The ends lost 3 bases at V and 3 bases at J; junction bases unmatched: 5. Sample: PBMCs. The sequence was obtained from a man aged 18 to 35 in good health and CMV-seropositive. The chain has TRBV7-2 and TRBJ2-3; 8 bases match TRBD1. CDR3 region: CASSLVGTGTDTQYF. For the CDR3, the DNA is TGTGCCAGCAGCTTGGTAGGGACAGGAACAGATACGCAGTATTTT.